This T cell receptor beta chain was identified during a study of cytomegalovirus exposure and HLA in healthy donors. Study-wide background: Unique TCRs from HLA-typed donors, 65 million to 85 million of them, were held in an early data release.

These donors, healthy bone marrow donors, were studied. Study results and limitations: Further analysis, carried out later, found HLA-associated TCR beta chains more clonally expanded than equally common other chains.

The PCR was carried out with 60 Vbeta primers and 13 Jbeta primers. Sequencing used immunoSEQ multiplex PCR; TCRdb keeps in-frame clones, though not all of them. Of 110,000 to 150,000 clones listed, 84% are singletons. A single count supports this clone. Its antigen is unidentified. Germline-derived CDR1 and CDR2 are ENHRY and SYGVKD. This CDR3 is built from 16 residues. Trimming pared 0 bases from V and 0 bases from J, leaving 9 bases between. The rearrangement joins TRBV10-3 to TRBJ1-3; no definite D call. Sequenced: PBMCs. This receptor was identified in a boy aged 2 to 9 in good health and CMV-seronegative. In DNA form, the CDR3 reads TGTGCCATCAGTGAGTCCGGCGGAGCCTCTGGAAACACCATATATTTT. As protein: CAISESGGASGNTIYF.